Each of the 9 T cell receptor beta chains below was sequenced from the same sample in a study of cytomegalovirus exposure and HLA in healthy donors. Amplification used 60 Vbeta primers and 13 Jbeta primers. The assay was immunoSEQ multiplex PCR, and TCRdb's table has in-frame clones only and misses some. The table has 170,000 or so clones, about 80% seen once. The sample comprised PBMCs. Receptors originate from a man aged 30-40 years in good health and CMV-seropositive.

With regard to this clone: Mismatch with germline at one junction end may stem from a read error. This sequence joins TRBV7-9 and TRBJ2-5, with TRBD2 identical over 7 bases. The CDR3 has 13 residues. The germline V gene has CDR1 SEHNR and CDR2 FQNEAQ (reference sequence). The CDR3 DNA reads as TGTTCCAGCAGCTTCCCCGGGGGGGAGACCCAGTACTTC. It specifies CSSSFPGGETQYF.

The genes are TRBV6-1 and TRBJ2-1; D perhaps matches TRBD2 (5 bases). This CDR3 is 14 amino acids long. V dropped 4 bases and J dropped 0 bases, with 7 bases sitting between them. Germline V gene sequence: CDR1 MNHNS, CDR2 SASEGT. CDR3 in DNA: TGTGCCAGCAGTGCGGGGAGCTCCTACAATGAGCAGTTCTTC. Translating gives CASSAGSSYNEQFF.

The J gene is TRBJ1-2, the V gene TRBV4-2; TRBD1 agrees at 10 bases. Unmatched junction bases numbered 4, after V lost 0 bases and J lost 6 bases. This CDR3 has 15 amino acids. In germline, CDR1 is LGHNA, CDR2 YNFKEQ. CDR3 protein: CASSQDLGTGDGYTF. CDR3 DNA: TGTGCCAGCAGCCAAGATCTAGGGACAGGGGATGGCTACACCTTC.

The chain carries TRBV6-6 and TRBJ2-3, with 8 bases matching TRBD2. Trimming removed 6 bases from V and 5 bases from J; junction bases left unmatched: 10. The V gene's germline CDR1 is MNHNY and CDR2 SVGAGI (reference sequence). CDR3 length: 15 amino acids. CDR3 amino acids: CASSLGIGGGDTQYF. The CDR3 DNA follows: TGTGCCAGCAGCCTAGGTATCGGGGGGGGAGATACGCAGTATTTT.

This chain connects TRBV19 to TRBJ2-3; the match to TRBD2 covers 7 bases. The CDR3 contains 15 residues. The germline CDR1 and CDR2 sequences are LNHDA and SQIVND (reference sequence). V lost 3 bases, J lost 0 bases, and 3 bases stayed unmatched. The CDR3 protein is CASSMTGGSTDTQYF. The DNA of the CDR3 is TGTGCCAGTAGTATGACCGGGGGGAGCACAGATACGCAGTATTTT.

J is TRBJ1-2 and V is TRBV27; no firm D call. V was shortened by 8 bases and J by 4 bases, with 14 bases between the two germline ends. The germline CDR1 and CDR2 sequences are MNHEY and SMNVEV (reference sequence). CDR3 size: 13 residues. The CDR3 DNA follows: TGTGCCAGCGGTACCCGACGGAGCTATGGCTACACCTTC. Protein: CASGTRRSYGYTF.

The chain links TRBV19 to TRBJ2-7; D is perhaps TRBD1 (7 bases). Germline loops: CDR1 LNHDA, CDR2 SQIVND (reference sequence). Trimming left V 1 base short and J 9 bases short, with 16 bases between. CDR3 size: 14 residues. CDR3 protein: CASSIGGGQAGQYF. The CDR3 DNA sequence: TGTGCCAGTAGTATAGGGGGAGGACAGGCTGGGCAGTACTTC. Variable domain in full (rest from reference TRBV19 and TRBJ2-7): DGGITQSPKYLFRKEGQNVTLSCEQNLNHDAMYWYRQDPGQGLRLIYYSQIVNDFQKGDIAEGYSVSREKKESFPLTVTSAQKNPTAFYLCASSIGGGQAGQYFGPGTRLTVT.

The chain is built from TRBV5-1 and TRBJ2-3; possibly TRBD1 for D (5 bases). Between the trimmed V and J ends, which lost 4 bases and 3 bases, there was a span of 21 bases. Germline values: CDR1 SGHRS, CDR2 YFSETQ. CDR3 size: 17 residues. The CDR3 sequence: CASSQLTSSRTTDTQYF. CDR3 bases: TGCGCCAGCAGCCAACTGACTTCAAGTAGGACAACAGATACGCAGTATTTT.

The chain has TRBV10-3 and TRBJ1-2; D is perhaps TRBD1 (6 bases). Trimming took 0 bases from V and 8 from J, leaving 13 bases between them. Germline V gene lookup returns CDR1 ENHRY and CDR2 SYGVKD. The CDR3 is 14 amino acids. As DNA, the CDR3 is TGTGCCATCAGTGAGTCTCTGGGGGCAAGGGGCTACACCTTC. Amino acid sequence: CAISESLGARGYTF.